The 23 T cell receptor beta chains below were found in one sample sequenced in a study of regulatory T cells in long-lasting Graves disease. Time point defined: newly diagnosed GD, antithyroid drugs for less than 3 months. RNA from PBMCs was the source of the TCR library. Both iRepertoire HTBI primers and Arm-PCR of CDR3 regions were used to build the TCR beta libraries. TCRdb independently ran MiXCR on the multiplex PCR reads; one entry per CDR3 protein. Among about 460,000 distinct CDR3 sequences listed, around 15% were seen once. These data were likewise used in another study, on T cells in Graves' hyperthyroidism and ophthalmopathy.

The sequenced sample was peripheral blood mononuclear cells (PBMCs), obtained at new diagnosis, from a patient treated with antithyroid drugs. Receptor source: a woman aged 45-65 years with Graves disease.

V gene TRBV2 combines with J gene TRBJ1-5, with D unclear. V lost 2 bases and J 1 base, leaving 9 bases between the germline ends. The CDR3 contains 15 residues. CDR1 is SNHLY and CDR2 is FYNNEI in the germline V gene. The CDR3 DNA is TGTGCCAGCAGTGAAACAGAGCCCAGCAATCAGCCCCAGCATTTT. Its translation is CASSETEPSNQPQHF.

About this clonotype itself: As the CDR3 is not closed by the conserved phenylalanine or tryptophan, this likely results from a read error. V and J are TRBV11-1 and TRBJ2-7; D gene unclear. The CDR3 has 13 residues. In germline, CDR1 is SGHAT, CDR2 FQDESV (reference sequence). V was shortened by 4 bases and J by 3 bases, with 10 bases between the two germline ends. The CDR3 DNA reads TGTGCCAGCAGCTCCCCTCCGGACTACGAGCAGTACTAC. Amino acids: CASSSPPDYEQYY.

Remarks on this clonotype: Relative to the germline gene, one junction end is altered; a read error may explain this. V is TRBV6-1 and J is TRBJ1-5; 10 bases line up with TRBD1. CDR1 is MNHNS, CDR2 SASEGT, per germline. The CDR3 runs to 15 residues. CDR3 loop: CTSTSGTGGNQPQHF. The DNA for the CDR3 is TGTACCAGCACCTCCGGGACAGGGGGCAATCAGCCCCAGCATTTT.

This clonotype was observed a few times. The chain links TRBV5-1 to TRBJ2-5; 7 nucleotides match TRBD2. The germline V gene has CDR1 SGHRS and CDR2 YFSETQ. Trimming cost V 3 bases and J 2 bases; bases outside gene matches: 7. The length of the CDR3 is 15 residues. The CDR3 is CASSSKRDHQETQYF. DNA of the CDR3: TGCGCCAGCAGCTCTAAGCGGGACCATCAAGAGACCCAGTACTTC. The full variable domain, rest sourced from reference TRBV5-1 and TRBJ2-5, is KAGVTQTPRYLIKTRGQQVTLSCSPISGHRSVSWYQQTPGQGLQFLFEYFSETQRNKGNFPGRFSGRQFSNSRSEMNVSTLELGDSALYLCASSSKRDHQETQYFGPGTRLLVL.

Note on this clonotype: This may arise from a read error, as a much more abundant clone is one base away. The V gene is TRBV6-2 or TRBV6-3, the J gene TRBJ1-1; no reliable D call. From germline, CDR1 is MNHEY and CDR2 SVGEGT. Trimming stripped 2 bases from V and 4 bases from J, with 14 bases between. The CDR3 sequence is 15 residues long. CDR3 sequence reads: CASSYEGIMSTEAFF. CDR3 nucleotides: TGTGCCAGCAGTTACGAAGGCATTATGAGCACTGAAGCTTTCTTT.

The chain uses TRBV28 and TRBJ1-6; perhaps TRBD1 as D (6 bases). V lost 7 bases and J lost 15, with 19 bases in between. The CDR3 sequence is 13 residues long. Germline CDR1 MDHEN, CDR2 SYDVKM. DNA for the CDR3: TGTGCCAGCACTCCGGACAGCCCTTTTCTCCTCCACTTT. It specifies CASTPDSPFLLHF. Variable domain in full (rest from reference TRBV28 and TRBJ1-6): DVKVTQSSRYLVKRTGEKVFLECVQDMDHENMFWYRQDPGLGLRLIYFSYDVKMKEKGDIPEGYSVSREKKERFSLILESASTNQTSMYLCASTPDSPFLLHFGNGTRLTVT.

This clonotype was observed a handful of times. The rearrangement links TRBV5-1 to TRBJ1-3; D unresolved. CDR3 length equals 14 residues. Germline CDR1 SGHRS, CDR2 YFSETQ. V gave up 4 bases and J gave up 2 bases, with 10 bases separating them. The CDR3, as DNA: TGCGCCAGCAGCCCCGGGGTACCTGGAAACACCATATATTTT. It is translated as CASSPGVPGNTIYF.

This clonotype was seen at least ten times. The rearrangement uses TRBV5-6 and TRBJ1-2; 9 bases map to TRBD1. The CDR3 runs 15 residues. CDR1 and CDR2 from the germline V gene are SGHDT and YYEEEE. The V and J ends lost 4 bases and 6 bases, in that order; junction bases with no gene match: 10. CDR3 in DNA: TGTGCCAGCAGCCCGCACACAGGGGGCGTAAATGGCTACACCTTC. Encoded protein: CASSPHTGGVNGYTF.

The sample holds many counts of this clonotype. The chain carries TRBV6-5 and TRBJ1-1; maybe TRBD1 (6 bases). Germline CDR1 MNHEY, CDR2 SVGAGI. The CDR3 loop spans 15 amino acids. The V gene lost 0 bases and the J gene lost 0 bases, with 8 bases spanning the gap. The CDR3 DNA follows: TGTGCCAGCAGTTACTCCAGGGGAATGAACACTGAAGCTTTCTTT. It yields the protein CASSYSRGMNTEAFF.

V usage is TRBV4-2 and J usage is TRBJ2-1, with 9 bases aligning to TRBD2. J gave up 0 bases and V 0 bases, and 9 bases lay outside the gene matches. The CDR3 is 19 amino acids. CDR1 and CDR2 (germline): LGHNA, YNFKEQ. The CDR3 loop is CASSQEGQGAGGSYNEQFF. The DNA of the CDR3 is TGTGCCAGCAGCCAAGAAGGACAAGGAGCGGGAGGCTCCTACAATGAGCAGTTCTTC.

The chain joins TRBV6-5 to TRBJ2-7; D unresolved. The length of the CDR3 is 15 residues. Trimming took 2 bases from V and 0 from J, leaving 11 bases between them. Germline V CDR1 and CDR2: MNHEY, SVGAGI. The CDR3 DNA is TGTGCCAGCAGTTACAGGGTGGAGAGCTCCTACGAGCAGTACTTC. It translates to CASSYRVESSYEQYF.

This clonotype has a handful of counts. A clone one base away is much larger, so this may be a read error. This chain joins TRBV2 and TRBJ1-2; the D is unclear. The CDR3 length is 15 residues. In germline, CDR1 is SNHLY, CDR2 FYNNEI. Trimming pared 7 bases from V and 0 bases from J, leaving 15 bases between. This CDR3 is CASKLTGIANYGYTF. CDR3 in DNA: TGTGCCAGCAAACTAACCGGGATAGCTAACTATGGCTACACCTTC.

This clonotype has more than one count but fewer than ten. This chain joins TRBV7-2 and TRBJ1-1; D ambiguous. CDR3 length: 14 amino acids. Trimming cost V 5 bases and J 5 bases, with 15 bases left between them. CDR1 SGHTA and CDR2 FQGNSA come from the germline V gene. The CDR3 sequence is CASSLTPSRTEAFF. The CDR3 DNA follows: TGTGCCAGCAGCCTGACCCCTAGCAGGACTGAAGCTTTCTTT.

This chain joins TRBV7-9 and TRBJ1-2; D may be TRBD1 (5 bases). The V gene lost 5 bases and the J gene lost 13 bases, with 11 bases spanning the gap. From germline, CDR1 is SEHNR and CDR2 FQNEAQ (reference sequence). The CDR3 covers 10 residues. The DNA for the CDR3 is TGTGCCAGCAGCCCGGGGACTGTCACCTTC. Protein product: CASSPGTVTF. The full variable domain, with the rest looked up from reference TRBV7-9 and TRBJ1-2, is DTGVSQNPRHKITKRGQNVTFRCDPISEHNRLYWYRQTLGQGPEFLTYFQNEAQLEKSRLLSDRFSAERPKGSFSTLEIQRTEQGDSAMYLCASSPGTVTFGSGTRLTVV.

Many counts were recorded for this clonotype. The V gene is TRBV18, the J gene TRBJ2-5; 8 positions match TRBD1. Germline CDR1 reads KGHSH; CDR2 reads LQKENI. This CDR3 spans 15 amino acids. V shed 3 bases, J shed 3 bases, and the junction held 6 bases outside the gene matches. DNA for the CDR3: TGTGCCAGCTCACCCCCGGGACAGGAGAAAGAGACCCAGTACTTC. Amino acids: CASSPPGQEKETQYF.

The CDR3 region is CASSFDRDSHSGANVLTF. The DNA of the CDR3 is TGTGCCAGCAGTTTCGACCGGGACTCGCACTCTGGGGCCAACGTCCTGACTTTC. This chain uses TRBV6-5 with TRBJ2-6; D perhaps matches TRBD2 (6 bases). This CDR3 comprises 18 residues. Trimming cost V 4 bases and J 0 bases, with 16 bases left between them. Germline CDR1 reads MNHEY; CDR2 reads SVGAGI.

This clonotype came up many times. The chain links TRBV28 to TRBJ2-1; 9 bases are shared with TRBD1. The CDR3 has 15 residues. Germline CDR1 MDHEN, CDR2 SYDVKM. V lost 3 bases to trimming and J lost 7 bases; unmatched junction nucleotides: 7. This chain's CDR3 is CASSLPGQGQNEQFF. The CDR3 nucleotides read TGTGCCAGCAGTTTGCCGGGACAGGGTCAAAATGAGCAGTTCTTC.

This clonotype was detected only a few times. J is TRBJ1-3 and V is TRBV6-5; no clear D gene. This CDR3 is 14 amino acids long. Trimming cost V 0 bases and J 3 bases, with 6 bases left between them. The germline V gene encodes CDR1 MNHEY and CDR2 SVGAGI. In DNA form, the CDR3 reads TGTGCCAGCAGTTACTCAAGGGTTGGAAACACCATATATTTT. Translation: CASSYSRVGNTIYF.

This clonotype was recorded a few times. The chain is built from TRBV20-1 and TRBJ2-2; the match to TRBD2 covers 12 bases. The ends lost 0 bases at V and 6 bases at J; junction bases unmatched: 5. Germline V gene data show CDR1 as DFQATT and CDR2 as SNEGSKA (reference sequence). The CDR3 has 16 amino acids. The CDR3 sequence: CSARDLAGGPSGELFF. The CDR3 DNA reads as TGCAGTGCTAGAGATCTAGCGGGAGGGCCTTCCGGGGAGCTGTTTTTT.

V gene TRBV27 combines with J gene TRBJ1-6; tentative D call: TRBD1 (6 bases). CDR1 is MNHEY and CDR2 is SMNVEV in the germline V gene (reference sequence). This CDR3 is built from 14 residues. Trimming removed 6 bases at V and 2 bases at J, with 8 bases between. The CDR3 nucleotides are TGTGCCAGCAGCAACAGGGCCTATAATTCACCCCTCCACTTT. It encodes CASSNRAYNSPLHF.

This clonotype was observed many times. The chain has TRBV20-1 and TRBJ1-1; D unresolved. V was cut by 3 bases and J by 7 bases, with 6 bases left in between. Germline V CDR1 and CDR2: DFQATT, SNEGSKA (reference sequence). This CDR3 has 10 residues. The CDR3 bases are TGCAGTGCTAGGCGAGTTGAAGCTTTCTTT. As protein: CSARRVEAFF.

The chain uses TRBV4-1 and TRBJ1-1; no firm D call. Germline values: CDR1 MGHRA, CDR2 YSYEKL. The CDR3 consists of 16 residues. V was cut by 3 bases and J by 1 base, with 15 bases left in between. CDR3: CASSQWFGRSNTEAFF. DNA for the CDR3: TGCGCCAGCAGCCAGTGGTTTGGAAGATCGAACACTGAAGCTTTCTTT.

This clonotype has ten or more counts. The V gene is TRBV5-1, the J gene TRBJ2-1, with 7 bases matching TRBD1. The CDR3 is made up of 14 amino acids. Germline CDR1 SGHRS, CDR2 YFSETQ. V was pared by 0 bases and J by 5 bases, with 2 bases of the junction left unmatched. Here the CDR3 DNA reads TGCGCCAGCAGCTTGGTACAGGGGAACAATGAGCAGTTCTTC. Its protein product is CASSLVQGNNEQFF.